Detailed here is one TCR beta chain. A few counts support this clonotype. The target of this receptor is not known. No base qualities exist here, and no much larger clone lies one base off it. The CDR3 runs 16 amino acids, cysteine and phenylalanine included. Only the CDR3 portion is preserved as DNA: 48 bases, with reading frame beginning at the first base. V drops 5 bases and J drops 2 bases, leaving 16 bases in between. CDR1 and CDR2, per the germline V gene, are MRHNA and SNTAGT. This sample was taken from a study of T-cell memory formation after mild COVID-19 (TCRdb year 2021). Broadly, across the study: TCR sequence clusters from the two donors were found to be largely donor specific. In two donors, T-cell clones that expanded and contracted after mild COVID-19 were tracked by sequencing TCRalpha and TCRbeta repertoires over time. The cohort was made up of two young adult volunteers, one female and one male, who were previously healthy.

Study-level results and caveats: Contracting CD4+ clones appeared mostly in the CM and EM memory subsets, whereas CD8+ clones were enriched in EMRA. Clones contracting from day 15 to 85 had balanced CD4/CD8 phenotypes, while a second wave expanding from day 15 to 37 was biased towards CD4+. Whether the second-wave clones peaking on day 37 were SARS-CoV-2 specific was not confirmed. Some responding clones were found in pre-infection memory, which suggests that pre-existing cross-reactive memory T cells took part in the SARS-CoV-2 response. Only a couple of mild cases were covered by the study, and larger cohorts that include severe cases with pre-infection samples were considered necessary.

TCRdb shows the sequencer as Illumina NovaSeq 6000. Using 5'RACE with constant-segment primers, TCRalpha and TCRbeta cDNA libraries were constructed, with sample barcodes and unique molecular identifiers added in the process. Trizol reagent was used to extract RNA from every sample. Library amplification was performed in two PCR steps, and a second sample barcode and Illumina TruSeq adapters were introduced in the second step. Sequencing of libraries was performed on an Illumina NovaSeq with 2 x 150 bp paired-end reads. As for the authors' bioinformatics: With migec v1.2.7, reads were demultiplexed and then collapsed into UMI-guided consensus sequences. Using mixcr v2.1.11, UMI consensuses were aligned to TRA and TRB V and J templates and then assembled into clonotypes. Clonotypes were classified as expanded or contracted when called significant by both edgeR and NoisET, with noise models trained on biological replicates. edgeR calls used a false discovery rate-adjusted p below 0.01 and a log2 fold-change threshold of 1. As an exploratory analysis of dynamics, PCA with hierarchical clustering was applied to max-normalized trajectories of the 1000 most abundant clonotypes. Separately sequenced CD4+ and CD8+ repertoires were used to assign the CD4 or CD8 phenotype of responding clones. TCRdb applied fastp at Q25 and MiXCR to the public reads, then kept only in-frame beta chains. Entries are consolidated by CDR3 protein sequence, retaining the most common genes and DNA. These V and J calls originate from TCRdb's pipeline instead of the authors' own analysis. Across this sample there are approximately 350,000 distinct CDR3 sequences, with around 13% seen only once. Jointly, the top ten make up around a fifth of the sample.

Ficoll-Paque density gradient centrifugation was used to isolate PBMCs. Sequencing was performed on PBMCs or a T cell subset sorted from them (not recorded which). The receptor was isolated from a man younger than 35 who had mild COVID-19 (a few samples of this study predate the infection). The sample titles of this study are shuffled in the database, so cell type and time point are left out; the donor was told from shared clones. The receptor chain draws on TRBV6-4 and TRBJ1-5; the D gene is perhaps TRBD1, from 6 matching bases. The base sequence is TGTGCCAGCAGTCGTTACAGGGTGGGTCGCAATCAGCCCCAGCATTTT. It is translated as CASSRYRVGRNQPQHF.